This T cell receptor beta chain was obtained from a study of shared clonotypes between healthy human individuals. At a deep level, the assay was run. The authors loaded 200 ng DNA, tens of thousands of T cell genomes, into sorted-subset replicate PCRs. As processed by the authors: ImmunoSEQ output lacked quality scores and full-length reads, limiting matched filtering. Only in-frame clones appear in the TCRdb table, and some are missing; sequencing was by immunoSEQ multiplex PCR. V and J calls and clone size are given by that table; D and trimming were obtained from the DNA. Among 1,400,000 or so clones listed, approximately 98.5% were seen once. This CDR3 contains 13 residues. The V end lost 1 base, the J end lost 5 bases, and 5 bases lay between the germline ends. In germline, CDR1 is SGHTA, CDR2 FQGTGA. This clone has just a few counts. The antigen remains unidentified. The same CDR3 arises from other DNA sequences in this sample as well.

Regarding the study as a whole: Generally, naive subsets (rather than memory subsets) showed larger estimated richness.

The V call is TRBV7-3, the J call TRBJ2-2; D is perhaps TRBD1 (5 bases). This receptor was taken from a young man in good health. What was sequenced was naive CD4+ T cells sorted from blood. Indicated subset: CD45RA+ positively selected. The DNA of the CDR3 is TGTGCCAGCAGCTTAAAGGGGACCGGGGAGCTGTTTTTT. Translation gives CASSLKGTGELFF. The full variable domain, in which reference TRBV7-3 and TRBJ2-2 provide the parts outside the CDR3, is GAGVSQTPSNKVTEKGKYVELRCDPISGHTALYWYRQSLGQGPEFLIYFQGTGAADDSGLPNDRFFAVRPEGSVSTLKIQRTERGDSAVYLCASSLKGTGELFFGEGSRLTVL.